What follows are 25 T cell receptor beta chains derived from one specimen sequenced in a study of cytomegalovirus exposure and HLA in healthy donors. Vbeta (60) and Jbeta (13) primers were used in the PCR. Generated by immunoSEQ multiplex PCR, the TCRdb table keeps only in-frame clones and is missing some. The top ten hold more than 1.5% of the sample, which has some 110,000 clones, approximately 65% seen once. Sample: PBMCs. The receptors here all came from a man between 18 and 29 years old in good health and CMV-seronegative.

The rearrangement joins TRBV27 to TRBJ1-2; 10 nucleotides agree with TRBD1. The CDR3 extends over 17 amino acids. Germline CDR1 is MNHEY and CDR2 is SMNVEV (reference sequence). V shed 1 base, J shed 6 bases, and the junction held 11 bases outside the gene matches. This chain's CDR3 is CASSLFTDRGARNGYTF. The CDR3 bases are TGTGCCAGCAGTTTATTTACGGACAGGGGGGCTAGGAATGGCTACACCTTC.

There are a few counts of this clone. The chain carries TRBV10-1 and TRBJ2-1; D might be TRBD2 (8 bases). The CDR3 has 14 residues. V lost 5 bases to trimming and J lost 9 bases, with 17 bases between them. Looked up from germline, CDR1 is WNHNN and CDR2 is SYGVQD (reference sequence). CDR3 DNA sequence: TGCGCCAGCAGTCCCGGGAGGGGGCGCGGTGAGCAGTTCTTC. Its protein is CASSPGRGRGEQFF.

This chain connects TRBV4-1 to TRBJ1-2; 7 positions match TRBD1. Germline V gene sequence: CDR1 MGHRA, CDR2 YSYEKL. J lost 3 bases, V lost 3 bases, and 10 bases had no gene match. The CDR3 runs 16 residues. CDR3 DNA sequence: TGCGCCAGCAGCCAGGACGACAGGGTCGGTTACTATGGCTACACCTTC. Its translation: CASSQDDRVGYYGYTF.

This chain connects TRBV6-5 to TRBJ1-2, with a tentative D call TRBD1 (6 bases). Per the germline V gene, CDR1 is MNHEY and CDR2 is SVGAGI. Trimming shortened V by 5 bases and J by 6 bases, and 10 bases separated the two germline ends. This CDR3 region has 12 residues. CDR3 sequence (DNA): TGTGCCAGCAGTACGGGGGGCCATGGCTACACCTTC. It codes for CASSTGGHGYTF.

The V call is TRBV7-7, the J call TRBJ2-1; 13 bases align to TRBD2. This CDR3 spans 16 amino acids. Germline V gives CDR1 SSHAT, CDR2 FNYEAQ (reference sequence). Trimming cost V 4 bases and J 9 bases; bases outside gene matches: 9. The CDR3 sequence: CASSSTSGGPNSEQFF. In DNA, the CDR3 is TGTGCCAGCAGCTCGACTAGCGGGGGGCCCAACAGTGAGCAGTTCTTC. The whole variable domain, filled in from reference TRBV7-7 and TRBJ2-1, reads GAGVSQSPRYKVTKRGQDVTLRCDPISSHATLYWYQQALGQGPEFLTYFNYEAQPDKSGLPSDRFSAERPEGSISTLTIQRTEQRDSAMYRCASSSTSGGPNSEQFFGPGTRLTVL.

V gene TRBV5-1 combines with J gene TRBJ1-1; 7 bases match TRBD1. Germline CDR1 and CDR2: SGHRS and YFSETQ. The junction had 10 bases not matched to a gene; V was cut back by 3 bases and J by 5 bases. The CDR3 totals 15 residues. CDR3 residues: CASSSSTGVGTEAFF. The DNA of the CDR3 is TGCGCCAGCAGCTCAAGCACAGGGGTTGGGACTGAAGCTTTCTTT.

The chain employs TRBV25-1 and TRBJ1-2; D unclear. Per the germline V gene, CDR1 is MGHDK and CDR2 is SYGVNS. The CDR3 length is 11 residues. Trimming removed 4 bases at V and 8 bases at J, with 8 bases between. The CDR3 protein is CASSGWRGYTF. CDR3 in DNA: TGTGCCAGCAGTGGATGGAGGGGCTACACCTTC.

The chain links TRBV14 to TRBJ2-6, with 7 bases that match TRBD2. Germline V CDR1 and CDR2: SGHDN, FVKESK. The V and J ends lost 5 bases and 4 bases, in that order; junction bases with no gene match: 11. The CDR3 has 17 residues. CDR3 region: CASSVGLGTYGANVLTF. DNA for the CDR3: TGTGCCAGCAGCGTAGGACTAGGCACATACGGGGCCAACGTCCTGACTTTC.

The J gene is TRBJ2-4, the V gene TRBV28; 7 bases agree with TRBD1. With 6 bases clipped from V and 3 bases from J, the junction kept 8 bases outside the gene matches. The CDR3 contains 15 residues. In germline, CDR1 is MDHEN, CDR2 SYDVKM. The CDR3 protein is CASREGGIVKNIQYF. CDR3 in DNA: TGTGCCAGCAGGGAAGGGGGCATTGTCAAAAACATTCAGTACTTC.

J is TRBJ2-1 and V is TRBV19; 8 positions match TRBD2. Germline CDR1 is LNHDA and CDR2 is SQIVND (reference sequence). V gave up 4 bases and J gave up 6 bases; unmatched junction bases: 5. The CDR3 is 14 amino acids. This CDR3 is CASSRVAGTNEQFF. CDR3 nucleotide sequence: TGTGCCAGTAGTAGGGTAGCGGGAACCAATGAGCAGTTCTTC.

The chain recombines TRBV27 with TRBJ1-5; D unresolved. The CDR3 contains 16 residues. V lost 9 bases and J 0 bases, leaving 18 bases between the germline ends. Per the germline V gene, CDR1 is MNHEY and CDR2 is SMNVEV (reference sequence). This CDR3 reads CASSPEGVYSNQPQHF. In DNA form, the CDR3 reads TGTGCCAGTTCCCCCGAGGGCGTCTATAGCAATCAGCCCCAGCATTTT.

This CDR3 reads CASSPRMNTEAFF. The DNA for the CDR3 is TGTGCCAGCAGCCCGAGGATGAACACTGAAGCTTTCTTT. This rearrangement joins TRBV7-3 to TRBJ1-1; no clear D gene. Trimming left V 5 bases short and J 0 bases short, with 7 bases between. The CDR3 is 13 residues long. The germline V gene has CDR1 SGHTA and CDR2 FQGTGA.

CDR3 protein: CATSAPGGPGANVLTF. CDR3 sequence (DNA): TGTGCCACCAGCGCCCCCGGGGGGCCTGGGGCCAACGTCCTGACTTTC. The chain uses TRBV15 and TRBJ2-6; the D gene is possibly TRBD2 (7 bases). The germline V and J ends were trimmed by 5 bases and 2 bases, with 13 bases remaining between them. Germline V gene lookup returns CDR1 LNHNV and CDR2 YYDKDF (reference sequence). The CDR3 length is 16 residues.

Only one count was recorded for this clone. The chain uses TRBV30 and TRBJ2-3, with no clear D. V lost 3 bases to trimming and J lost 3 bases, with 7 bases between them. The CDR3 has 12 amino acids. CDR1 and CDR2 from the germline V gene are GTSNPN and SVGIG (reference sequence). The CDR3 coding sequence is TGTGCCTGGAGCATCCAAACAGATACGCAGTATTTT. It specifies CAWSIQTDTQYF.

The chain employs TRBV4-3 and TRBJ2-7; D is possibly TRBD1 (5 bases). The CDR3 spans 16 residues. V was clipped by 2 bases and J by 2 bases, with 16 bases between them. Germline CDR1 is LGHNA and CDR2 is YSLEER. This CDR3 is CASSQTLQGSPYEQYF. As DNA, the CDR3 is TGCGCCAGCAGCCAAACCCTGCAGGGAAGTCCCTACGAGCAGTACTTC.

The chain combines TRBV7-7 with TRBJ1-2; 7 bases map to TRBD1. The germline V gene has CDR1 SSHAT and CDR2 FNYEAQ (reference sequence). The CDR3 consists of 12 residues. CDR3 in DNA: TGTGCGCAAAAGGGGGCTACAGATGGCTACACCTTC. Its protein product is CAQKGATDGYTF.

The rearrangement uses TRBV5-4 and TRBJ2-7; D is perhaps TRBD1 (8 bases). The CDR3 runs to 14 residues. Germline-derived CDR1 and CDR2 are SGHNT and YYREEE (reference sequence). V gave up 2 bases and J gave up 1 base, with 10 bases separating them. The CDR3 is CASSLQGGSYEQYF. The CDR3 coding sequence is TGTGCCAGCAGCTTACAGGGGGGGTCCTACGAGCAGTACTTC.

This clone came up a few times. The chain is built from TRBV5-4 and TRBJ2-1; 13 bases are shared with TRBD2. The V gene's germline CDR1 is SGHNT and CDR2 YYREEE (reference sequence). The CDR3 consists of 16 residues. Unmatched junction bases numbered 7, after V lost 4 bases and J lost 6 bases. The CDR3 DNA follows: TGTGCCAGCAGCCAACAACTAGCGGGAGGGACCAATGAGCAGTTCTTC. Its protein is CASSQQLAGGTNEQFF.

This clone was recorded once. This rearrangement joins TRBV13 to TRBJ2-5, with D possibly matching TRBD1 (6 bases). The J call may not be correct, given that the DNA end is closer to TRBJ2-7. Germline values: CDR1 PRHDT, CDR2 FYEKMQ (reference sequence). The CDR3 totals 15 residues. The CDR3 sequence is CASSLVRAGEHEQYF. The CDR3 DNA sequence: TGTGCCAGCAGCTTAGTAAGGGCAGGGGAGCACGAGCAGTACTTC.

The chain recombines TRBV29-1 with TRBJ2-1; 11 positions agree with TRBD2. The CDR3 extends over 15 amino acids. Germline values: CDR1 SQVTM, CDR2 ANQGSEA. The ends lost 5 bases at V and 6 bases at J; junction bases unmatched: 9. The DNA of the CDR3 is TGCAGCGTTATAAGACTTAGCGGGAGGGCCAATGAGCAGTTCTTC. It encodes CSVIRLSGRANEQFF.

J is TRBJ2-6 and V is TRBV11-2; TRBD1 might be the D (5 bases). The CDR3 runs to 18 residues. Germline assignment: CDR1 SGHAT and CDR2 FQNNGV. The V end was cut by 3 bases, the J end by 0 bases, with 15 bases between. The CDR3 region is CASSFFRAGSSGANVLTF. CDR3 nucleotides: TGTGCCAGCAGCTTCTTTCGGGCAGGGTCCTCTGGGGCCAACGTCCTGACTTTC.

V usage is TRBV7-9 and J usage is TRBJ2-5; weak D call: TRBD2 (7 bases). The V gene's germline CDR1 is SEHNR and CDR2 FQNEAQ (reference sequence). CDR3 size: 15 residues. With 4 bases removed from V and 5 bases from J, the gap between germline ends came to 17 bases. Here the CDR3 reads CASSSPRGAVETQYF. For the CDR3, the DNA is TGTGCCAGCAGCTCTCCCCGGGGGGCCGTGGAGACCCAGTACTTC. Filled out from reference TRBV7-9 and TRBJ2-5, the complete variable domain reads DTGVSQNPRHKITKRGQNVTFRCDPISEHNRLYWYRQTLGQGPEFLTYFQNEAQLEKSRLLSDRFSAERPKGSFSTLEIQRTEQGDSAMYLCASSSPRGAVETQYFGPGTRLLVL.

The genes are TRBV28 and TRBJ1-5; a possible D gene is TRBD1 (5 bases). This CDR3 contains 15 residues. Germline lookup yields CDR1 MDHEN and CDR2 SYDVKM. V lost 3 bases and J 2 bases, leaving 11 bases between the germline ends. CDR3 DNA sequence: TGTGCCAGCAGTTTTCAGGGAAGAGGCAATCAGCCCCAGCATTTT. Amino acids: CASSFQGRGNQPQHF.

The chain links TRBV7-7 to TRBJ2-2; 7 nucleotides agree with TRBD2. Germline assignment: CDR1 SSHAT and CDR2 FNYEAQ (reference sequence). V shed 5 bases, J shed 5 bases, and the junction held 8 bases outside the gene matches. The CDR3 sequence is 15 residues long. CDR3 sequence reads: CASSTAGVGTGELFF. CDR3 nucleotide sequence: TGTGCCAGCAGCACCGCGGGAGTGGGTACCGGGGAGCTGTTTTTT.

The V call is TRBV7-2, the J call TRBJ2-2; tentative D call: TRBD1 (6 bases). The CDR3 is 14 amino acids. The V and J ends lost 2 bases and 3 bases respectively, with 7 bases between them. CDR1 and CDR2 (germline): SGHTA, FQGNSA. CDR3 sequence reads: CASSLTGYTGELFF. For the CDR3, the DNA is TGTGCCAGCAGCTTAACAGGGTACACCGGGGAGCTGTTTTTT.